These T cell receptor beta chains were read from a single sample in a study of blood T cells in healthy people across ages. Using its own MiXCR run on the 5' RACE reads, TCRdb lists one record per CDR3 protein. Of about 1.5 million distinct CDR3 sequences listed, 35% to 45% are singletons. The sample comprised blood. Receptors were obtained from a woman younger than 35 in good health. The CDR3 runs from the conserved cysteine through the conserved F or W. Fields, in order: CDR3 DNA, CDR3 protein, J gene, V gene, clone size, D gene. The D gene is left open where the match is weak. Size is stated for part of the rows, as once, few or many counts, or as a class when the clone is expanded.

CDR3nt: TGTGCCAGCAGTTTTAGCCATAGCAATCAGCCCCAGCATTTT
CDR3aa: CASSFSHSNQPQHF
j_gene: TRBJ1-5
v_gene: TRBV12-3/TRBV12-4
abundance: few
d_gene: .

CDR3nt: TGCAGTGCTAGGGGAGCCAGGCGCTCTGGGGCCAACGTCCTGACTTTC
CDR3aa: CSARGARRSGANVLTF
j_gene: TRBJ2-6
v_gene: TRBV20-1
abundance: few
d_gene: .

CDR3nt: TGTGCCAGCAGTTTAAATGGCAGGGGAGCCCCACATCAGCCCCAGCATTTT
CDR3aa: CASSLNGRGAPHQPQHF
j_gene: TRBJ1-5
v_gene: TRBV28
abundance: .
d_gene: .

CDR3nt: TGTGCCAGCAGTTTAGCGTTGGGGGGTTCTGGCAAGCAGCCCCAGCATTTT
CDR3aa: CASSLALGGSGKQPQHF
j_gene: TRBJ1-5
v_gene: TRBV12-3/TRBV12-4
abundance: .
d_gene: .

CDR3nt: TGTGCCAGCAGTTGGGGACAGACCAATTCCGGAGAGCAGTACTTC
CDR3aa: CASSWGQTNSGEQYF
j_gene: TRBJ2-5
v_gene: TRBV6-2/TRBV6-3
abundance: .
d_gene: TRBD1

CDR3nt: TGTGCCAGCAGTTTGTATTTGACAGCCCTCCACTTT
CDR3aa: CASSLYLTALHF
j_gene: TRBJ1-6
v_gene: TRBV12-3/TRBV12-4
abundance: .
d_gene: .

CDR3nt: TGTGCCACCAGCAGCCCGTCGACAGGGAGATCTTCACCCCTCCACTTT
CDR3aa: CATSSPSTGRSSPLHF
j_gene: TRBJ1-6
v_gene: TRBV15
abundance: few
d_gene: TRBD1

CDR3nt: TGTGCCAGCAGCCCCCAGTTAGCGGGGACCTCCTACGAGCAGTACTTC
CDR3aa: CASSPQLAGTSYEQYF
j_gene: TRBJ2-7
v_gene: TRBV27
abundance: few
d_gene: TRBD2

CDR3nt: TGTGCCAGCAAGGTTGGCGGCGGGAGGGGCGCAGATACGCAGTATTTT
CDR3aa: CASKVGGGRGADTQYF
j_gene: TRBJ2-3
v_gene: TRBV7-2
abundance: .
d_gene: TRBD2

CDR3nt: TGCGCCAGCAGCTTACGACAGGGATCGAGGGCGAATGAGCAGTACTTC
CDR3aa: CASSLRQGSRANEQYF
j_gene: TRBJ2-7
v_gene: TRBV5-1
abundance: few
d_gene: TRBD1

CDR3nt: TGTGCCAGCAAGCGGGGATCTTACAATGAGCAGTTCTTC
CDR3aa: CASKRGSYNEQFF
j_gene: TRBJ2-1
v_gene: TRBV6-5
abundance: .
d_gene: TRBD2

CDR3nt: TGCAGCTCTCGGACTAGCGAGAACACCGGGGAGCTGTTTTTT
CDR3aa: CSSRTSENTGELFF
j_gene: TRBJ2-2
v_gene: TRBV29-1
abundance: few
d_gene: TRBD2

CDR3nt: TGCGCCAGCAGCCAAGTCTACACCCCCCGGAGAAACATTCAGTACTTC
CDR3aa: CASSQVYTPRRNIQYF
j_gene: TRBJ2-4
v_gene: TRBV4-1
abundance: few
d_gene: .

CDR3nt: TGTGCCAGCAGCTTGTTTTCGCTTTTCAATGAGCAGTTCTTC
CDR3aa: CASSLFSLFNEQFF
j_gene: TRBJ2-1
v_gene: TRBV7-2
abundance: few
d_gene: .

CDR3nt: TGTGCCACCAGCAGAGATTGGGCCTTTCGAAACGAGCAGTACTTC
CDR3aa: CATSRDWAFRNEQYF
j_gene: TRBJ2-7
v_gene: TRBV15
abundance: .
d_gene: .

CDR3nt: TGTGCCAGCAGCGGCTTCGGGCCTCAAGAGACCCAGTACTTC
CDR3aa: CASSGFGPQETQYF
j_gene: TRBJ2-5
v_gene: TRBV9
abundance: few
d_gene: .

CDR3nt: TGTGCCAGCAGCCAATCAATTCGAGGGGACAGAGACAATGAGCAGTTCTTC
CDR3aa: CASSQSIRGDRDNEQFF
j_gene: TRBJ2-1
v_gene: TRBV4-2
abundance: .
d_gene: TRBD1

CDR3nt: TGTGCCAGCAGTGTAGTGCGGTTCGGGGAAAAACTGTTTTTT
CDR3aa: CASSVVRFGEKLFF
j_gene: TRBJ1-4
v_gene: TRBV12-3/TRBV12-4
abundance: .
d_gene: .

CDR3nt: TGTGCCAGCAGCTTAGCGGACGGCGGAGTGTACTTC
CDR3aa: CASSLADGGVYF
j_gene: TRBJ2-7
v_gene: TRBV7-2
abundance: few
d_gene: .

CDR3nt: TGTGCCACCAGATCCGGGACTAGCGTAAACAATGAGCAGTACTTC
CDR3aa: CATRSGTSVNNEQYF
j_gene: TRBJ2-5
v_gene: TRBV15
abundance: .
d_gene: TRBD2

CDR3nt: TGTGCCAGCAGCTTAGAGTCCTTCCGGGACTACGAGCAGTACTTC
CDR3aa: CASSLESFRDYEQYF
j_gene: TRBJ2-7
v_gene: TRBV7-2
abundance: .
d_gene: .

CDR3nt: TGTGCCAGCAGACCCACAGGAGTTTTGGGCTACACCTTC
CDR3aa: CASRPTGVLGYTF
j_gene: TRBJ1-2
v_gene: TRBV6-5
abundance: .
d_gene: .

CDR3nt: TGCGCCAGCAGCGGTGGACAGGGGGCTAAGACCCAGTACTTC
CDR3aa: CASSGGQGAKTQYF
j_gene: TRBJ2-5
v_gene: TRBV5-1
abundance: .
d_gene: TRBD1

CDR3nt: TGTGCCAGCAGCTTCCTTAACGGGGCTAGCGGGAACTACGAGCAGTACTTC
CDR3aa: CASSFLNGASGNYEQYF
j_gene: TRBJ2-7
v_gene: TRBV28
abundance: few
d_gene: TRBD2

CDR3nt: TGTGCCAGCTCACGGCCGGGACAGGGCTCCTACGAGCAGTTCTTC
CDR3aa: CASSRPGQGSYEQFF
j_gene: TRBJ2-1
v_gene: TRBV18
abundance: .
d_gene: TRBD1

CDR3nt: TGTGCCGGTGCGGGCCAAGATAATGAAAAACTGTTTTTT
CDR3aa: CAGAGQDNEKLFF
j_gene: TRBJ1-4
v_gene: TRBV2
abundance: .
d_gene: .

CDR3nt: TGTGCCACCAGCAGGCGGGGCGGGGGGAGCACAGATACGCAGTATTTT
CDR3aa: CATSRRGGGSTDTQYF
j_gene: TRBJ2-3
v_gene: TRBV15
abundance: .
d_gene: TRBD2

CDR3nt: TGTGCCAGCAGTTTCCGAGGGGGTCGACGCAATGAGCAGTTCTTC
CDR3aa: CASSFRGGRRNEQFF
j_gene: TRBJ2-1
v_gene: TRBV28
abundance: few
d_gene: .

CDR3nt: TGTGCCAGCAGCCGTTACGGACAGGCTAACTATGGCTACACCTTC
CDR3aa: CASSRYGQANYGYTF
j_gene: TRBJ1-2
v_gene: TRBV7-9
abundance: few
d_gene: TRBD1

CDR3nt: TGTGCCAGCAGTTACAGGATAAGGGAGTACGGGTTAGAGACCCAGTACTTC
CDR3aa: CASSYRIREYGLETQYF
j_gene: TRBJ2-5
v_gene: TRBV6-5
abundance: few
d_gene: .

CDR3nt: TGTGCCAGCAGCTTAGACCTCCCAGATAATTCACCCCTCCACTTT
CDR3aa: CASSLDLPDNSPLHF
j_gene: TRBJ1-6
v_gene: TRBV7-9
abundance: .
d_gene: .

CDR3nt: TGCGCCAGCAGCTTGGAGATGGGTACCAGAGGCGAGCAGTACTTC
CDR3aa: CASSLEMGTRGEQYF
j_gene: TRBJ2-7
v_gene: TRBV5-1
abundance: .
d_gene: .

CDR3nt: TGCAGTGCTCTGAAATACAGTGAGCAGTTCTTC
CDR3aa: CSALKYSEQFF
j_gene: TRBJ2-1
v_gene: TRBV20-1
abundance: .
d_gene: .

CDR3nt: TGCAGTGCTAGAGACCTACAGGTTCCCACTGAAGCTTTCTTT
CDR3aa: CSARDLQVPTEAFF
j_gene: TRBJ1-1
v_gene: TRBV20-1
abundance: .
d_gene: .

CDR3nt: TGTGCCAGCAGCCTAGAAGACAGGGCTGGGGCCAACGTCCTGACTTTC
CDR3aa: CASSLEDRAGANVLTF
j_gene: TRBJ2-6
v_gene: TRBV6-6
abundance: few
d_gene: TRBD1

CDR3nt: TGTGCCAGCAGCCCCCAGATGTACAATGAGCAGTTCTTC
CDR3aa: CASSPQMYNEQFF
j_gene: TRBJ2-1
v_gene: TRBV11-2
abundance: .
d_gene: .

CDR3nt: TGCAGCGTTGAACTTACAGGGCCCTTGTACGAGCAGTACTTC
CDR3aa: CSVELTGPLYEQYF
j_gene: TRBJ2-7
v_gene: TRBV29-1
abundance: .
d_gene: .

CDR3nt: TGTGCCAGCAGCCCCGGGACTAGCGGGAGGGCCCCCAACACCGGGGAGCTGTTTTTT
CDR3aa: CASSPGTSGRAPNTGELFF
j_gene: TRBJ2-2
v_gene: TRBV14
abundance: .
d_gene: TRBD2

CDR3nt: TGTGCCAGCAGTCCCGGTCGGGGGCTCAATGAAAAACTGTTTTTT
CDR3aa: CASSPGRGLNEKLFF
j_gene: TRBJ1-4
v_gene: TRBV27
abundance: .
d_gene: .

CDR3nt: TGTGCCAGCAGACCACAGGGGGGAACCTACGAGCAGTACTTC
CDR3aa: CASRPQGGTYEQYF
j_gene: TRBJ2-7
v_gene: TRBV27
abundance: few
d_gene: TRBD1

CDR3nt: TGTGCCAGCACCCAGGGGGCCTCTTACAATGAGCAGTACTTC
CDR3aa: CASTQGASYNEQYF
j_gene: TRBJ2-5
v_gene: TRBV9
abundance: .
d_gene: TRBD1

CDR3nt: TGTGCCAGCAGCCAGATTGAAACAGGGGCAGATACGCAGTATTTT
CDR3aa: CASSQIETGADTQYF
j_gene: TRBJ2-3
v_gene: TRBV4-2
abundance: few
d_gene: TRBD1

CDR3nt: TGTGCCAGCAGTTACTGGGGGGTCGGGAACACCGGGGAGCTGTTTTTT
CDR3aa: CASSYWGVGNTGELFF
j_gene: TRBJ2-2
v_gene: TRBV6-2/TRBV6-3
abundance: .
d_gene: .

CDR3nt: TGTGCCAGCACAAAAAGGCAGGCCGGGAATGGCTACACCTTC
CDR3aa: CASTKRQAGNGYTF
j_gene: TRBJ1-2
v_gene: TRBV6-2/TRBV6-3
abundance: .
d_gene: .

CDR3nt: TGTGCCAGCAGTTACCCGCCCTATCGCAATCAACCCCAGCATTTT
CDR3aa: CASSYPPYRNQPQHF
j_gene: TRBJ1-5
v_gene: TRBV28
abundance: .
d_gene: .

CDR3nt: TGCAGCGTCCTGGGAACAGGGAGCACTGAAGCTTTCTTT
CDR3aa: CSVLGTGSTEAFF
j_gene: TRBJ1-1
v_gene: TRBV29-1
abundance: .
d_gene: .

CDR3nt: TGTGCCAGCAGCTTGGGGACTAGCGGGAGTGGGCAGTTCTTC
CDR3aa: CASSLGTSGSGQFF
j_gene: TRBJ2-1
v_gene: TRBV7-2
abundance: few
d_gene: TRBD2

CDR3nt: TGCGCCAGCAGCCGCACCCGGGACAGAGCTTTTAATGAAAAACTGTTTTTT
CDR3aa: CASSRTRDRAFNEKLFF
j_gene: TRBJ1-4
v_gene: TRBV4-1
abundance: .
d_gene: TRBD1

CDR3nt: TGTGCCAGCAGTTTCGGCGCCCTTACTAACTATGGCTACACCTTC
CDR3aa: CASSFGALTNYGYTF
j_gene: TRBJ1-2
v_gene: TRBV12-3/TRBV12-4
abundance: .
d_gene: .

CDR3nt: TGTGCCAGCAGTTTTGTATCGGGAGGTCTGTACGAGCAGTACTTC
CDR3aa: CASSFVSGGLYEQYF
j_gene: TRBJ2-7
v_gene: TRBV12-3/TRBV12-4
abundance: .
d_gene: TRBD2

CDR3nt: TGTGCCAGCAGCCAAGAGCGGCCGGGACTAGCGGGGGGGCCCAACATTTACGAGCAGTACTTC
CDR3aa: CASSQERPGLAGGPNIYEQYF
j_gene: TRBJ2-7
v_gene: TRBV4-2
abundance: .
d_gene: TRBD2

CDR3nt: TGTGCCAGCAGTTTCCTTGGCCCGGGGATGGAGACCCAGTACTTC
CDR3aa: CASSFLGPGMETQYF
j_gene: TRBJ2-5
v_gene: TRBV12-3/TRBV12-4
abundance: few
d_gene: .

CDR3nt: TGTGCCAGCAGCCAAGATAGGACAGACTACGAGCAGTACTTC
CDR3aa: CASSQDRTDYEQYF
j_gene: TRBJ2-7
v_gene: TRBV4-2
abundance: .
d_gene: .